The rows below give T cell receptor beta chains drawn from one sample of a study of vaccination and CD4 T cells after COVID-19. Their antigens are not known. TCRdb re-called the PCR reads through MiXCR, storing one row per CDR3 protein. Counted here are several thousand distinct CDR3 sequences, 21% occurring once; the ten biggest clones make up 20% to 30%. Sequences were obtained from CD4+ T cells from blood, cultured in vitro. Receptors originate from a human donor who had recovered from COVID-19. The CDR3 runs from the conserved cysteine through the conserved F or W. A D gene is named only where the DNA matches it firmly. Expanded clones get a size class; other rows say once, few or many, or leave the size out.

d_call	v_call	j_call	clone_size	cdr3_aa	cdr3_nt
NA	TRBV5-4	TRBJ2-6	NA	CASSERGAGANVLTF	TGTGCCAGCAGTGAAAGAGGGGCTGGGGCCAACGTCCTGACTTTC
NA	TRBV30	TRBJ1-1	few	CAWRGGMPDGGAFF	TGTGCCTGGAGGGGCGGGATGCCGGACGGCGGGGCTTTCTTT
NA	TRBV25-1	TRBJ1-2	NA	CASSERETDGYTF	TGTGCCAGCAGCGAACGGGAGACAGATGGCTACACCTTC
NA	TRBV12-3/TRBV12-4	TRBJ1-1	medium-sized	CASSILMGSEAFF	TGTGCCAGCAGCATCTTAATGGGGTCGGAAGCTTTCTTT
NA	TRBV19	TRBJ1-2	NA	CASSIPGTLDNYGYTF	TGTGCCAGTAGTATACCCGGGACGTTAGATAACTATGGCTACACCTTC
NA	TRBV20-1	TRBJ2-2	medium-sized	CSASPGRNTGELFF	TGCAGTGCTAGCCCCGGTCGCAATACCGGGGAGCTGTTTTTT
NA	TRBV5-4	TRBJ1-6	few	CASSLAGVSSPLHF	TGTGCCAGCAGCTTGGCAGGGGTTAGTTCACCCCTCCACTTT
TRBD1	TRBV5-4	TRBJ1-2	NA	CASSRDRVGSGYTF	TGTGCCAGCAGCCGCGACAGGGTGGGGAGTGGCTACACCTTC
TRBD1	TRBV12-5	TRBJ1-4	NA	CASGLRGEKLFF	TGTGCTAGTGGTCTCAGGGGGGAAAAACTGTTTTTT
TRBD1	TRBV12-5	TRBJ1-3	NA	CASGLVSTGAGNTIYF	TGTGCTAGTGGTTTGGTATCGACAGGGGCTGGAAACACCATATATTTT
NA	TRBV30	TRBJ1-2	NA	CAWRAGRNYGYTF	TGTGCCTGGAGAGCGGGGCGCAACTATGGCTACACCTTC
TRBD1	TRBV27	TRBJ1-5	medium-sized	CASSPGQGAGGNQPQHF	TGTGCCAGCAGTCCTGGACAGGGGGCCGGCGGCAATCAGCCCCAGCATTTT
NA	TRBV11-2	TRBJ2-5	NA	CASSPKETQYF	TGTGCCAGCAGCCCCAAAGAGACCCAGTACTTC
TRBD1	TRBV4-1	TRBJ1-6	NA	CATPTGSNSPLHF	TGCGCCACCCCGACAGGGAGTAATTCACCCCTCCACTTT
NA	TRBV20-1	TRBJ1-2	few	CSARAPGVGYTF	TGCAGTGCTAGAGCCCCAGGGGTTGGCTACACCTTC
NA	TRBV5-6	TRBJ1-5	few	CASSLYGDKASNQPQHF	TGTGCCAGCAGCTTGTACGGGGACAAGGCAAGCAATCAGCCCCAGCATTTT
TRBD2	TRBV4-1	TRBJ2-5	NA	CANSPDGLEQETQYF	TGCGCCAACAGCCCCGACGGACTAGAACAAGAGACCCAGTACTTC
NA	TRBV14	TRBJ2-3	NA	CASSQRTGGTADTQYF	TGTGCCAGCAGCCAGAGGACGGGGGGGACAGCGGATACGCAGTATTTT
TRBD1	TRBV20-1	TRBJ1-3	medium-sized	CSARGTGLGPIYF	TGCAGTGCTAGAGGGACAGGGCTCGGCCCCATATATTTT
NA	TRBV6-1	TRBJ1-1	medium-sized	CASTQAGEYSQAFF	TGTGCCAGCACCCAGGCCGGGGAGTATTCTCAAGCTTTCTTT
NA	TRBV12-3/TRBV12-4	TRBJ2-5	NA	CASRHTPGTQYF	TGTGCCAGCAGGCATACTCCTGGGACCCAGTACTTC
TRBD1	TRBV11-2	TRBJ1-5	medium-sized	CASSLAGGSNQPQHF	TGTGCCAGCAGCCTAGCAGGGGGTAGCAATCAGCCCCAGCATTTT
NA	TRBV30	TRBJ2-1	few	CAWSAVAEQFF	TGTGCCTGGAGTGCCGTAGCTGAGCAGTTCTTC
TRBD1	TRBV7-9	TRBJ1-3	few	CASSLERTGLNTIYF	TGTGCCAGCAGCTTAGAGCGGACAGGGTTAAACACCATATATTTT
TRBD2	TRBV9	TRBJ2-5	once	CASSTLAGGQETQYF	TGTGCCAGCAGCACCCTAGCGGGGGGGCAAGAGACCCAGTACTTC
NA	TRBV12-5	TRBJ1-1	NA	CASGVDTEAFF	TGTGCTAGTGGGGTTGACACTGAAGCTTTCTTT
NA	TRBV10-3	TRBJ2-5	few	CASSFSGSSKETQYF	TGTGCCAGCAGTTTTAGCGGCAGTTCGAAAGAGACCCAGTACTTC
NA	TRBV20-1	TRBJ2-7	NA	CSAQDLYEQYF	TGCAGTGCTCAGGATCTCTACGAGCAGTACTTC
TRBD2	TRBV20-1	TRBJ2-3	large	CSARTPAGGQDTQYF	TGCAGTGCTAGAACCCCAGCGGGGGGGCAGGATACGCAGTATTTT
TRBD2	TRBV20-1	TRBJ2-5	medium-sized	CSARPGEAGGHQETQYF	TGCAGTGCTAGACCAGGGGAGGCGGGGGGCCACCAAGAGACCCAGTACTTC
NA	TRBV6-5	TRBJ1-4	few	CASSYRDGATNEKLFF	TGTGCCAGCAGTTACCGGGACGGGGCAACTAATGAAAAACTGTTTTTT
TRBD1	TRBV11-2	TRBJ2-7	NA	CASSTGQGPSSEQYF	TGTGCCAGCAGCACAGGACAGGGGCCCTCTTCCGAGCAGTACTTC
NA	TRBV28	TRBJ2-3	NA	CASSTPTDTQYF	TGTGCCAGCAGTACCCCCACAGATACGCAGTATTTT
NA	TRBV10-3	TRBJ1-5	medium-sized	CAISEGPGAPQHF	TGTGCCATCAGTGAGGGCCCAGGAGCCCCCCAGCATTTT
NA	TRBV7-8	TRBJ2-7	NA	CASSRRDVGLEQYF	TGTGCCAGCAGCCGCCGGGACGTAGGTCTCGAGCAGTACTTC
TRBD1	TRBV6-1	TRBJ1-1	medium-sized	CASSPNRGGLHTEAFF	TGTGCCAGCAGCCCAAACAGGGGGGGCCTGCACACTGAAGCTTTCTTT
TRBD1	TRBV5-4	TRBJ2-1	large	CASSPDRGAYNEQFF	TGTGCCAGCAGCCCGGACAGGGGCGCCTACAATGAGCAGTTCTTC
TRBD1	TRBV4-1	TRBJ2-1	NA	CASSQDRGQGENEQFF	TGCGCCAGCAGCCAAGATCGGGGACAGGGGGAGAATGAGCAGTTCTTC
NA	TRBV12-3/TRBV12-4	TRBJ1-1	few	CASSLLIDTEAFF	TGTGCCAGCAGCCTGCTTATTGACACTGAAGCTTTCTTT
NA	TRBV27	TRBJ2-7	NA	CASSFSWQLSYEQYF	TGTGCCAGCAGTTTCTCGTGGCAGCTATCCTACGAGCAGTACTTC
NA	TRBV19	TRBJ1-6	NA	CASSMRQGNSPLHF	TGTGCCAGTAGTATGAGGCAGGGGAATTCACCCCTCCACTTT
NA	TRBV20-1	TRBJ1-3	NA	CSAREGPSGNTIYF	TGCAGTGCTAGAGAGGGCCCCTCTGGAAACACCATATATTTT
NA	TRBV30	TRBJ2-7	NA	CAWNRQGMASYEQYF	TGTGCCTGGAACCGCCAGGGAATGGCGTCCTACGAGCAGTACTTC
TRBD1	TRBV5-6	TRBJ1-2	few	CASTPGQLRGYTF	TGTGCCAGCACCCCGGGACAGTTGCGTGGCTACACCTTC
TRBD1	TRBV5-3	TRBJ1-2	NA	CARSSTGRVPNYGYTF	TGTGCCAGAAGCTCGACAGGGAGAGTACCTAACTATGGCTACACCTTC
NA	TRBV20-1	TRBJ2-5	few	CSARFWGRETQYF	TGCAGTGCTAGGTTTTGGGGGCGAGAGACCCAGTACTTC
NA	TRBV18	TRBJ1-3	NA	CASSPGTSGNTIYF	TGTGCCAGCTCACCAGGCACCTCTGGAAACACCATATATTTT
TRBD2	TRBV30	TRBJ2-5	NA	CAWSPSGGGRETQYF	TGTGCCTGGAGTCCTAGCGGGGGGGGGCGAGAGACCCAGTACTTC
NA	TRBV20-1	TRBJ1-2	medium-sized	CSARDLQGRDYGYTF	TGCAGTGCTAGAGATTTACAGGGCAGGGACTATGGCTACACCTTC
TRBD1	TRBV6-1	TRBJ1-2	NA	CASSPGTGRYDGYTF	TGTGCCAGCAGTCCCGGGACAGGGAGGTACGATGGCTACACCTTC
NA	TRBV11-2	TRBJ1-6	NA	CASSLGGQGSPLHF	TGTGCCAGCAGCTTAGGGGGGCAAGGTTCACCCCTCCACTTT
NA	TRBV2	TRBJ2-7	few	CASSLRGINEQYF	TGTGCCAGCAGCCTACGGGGCATAAACGAGCAGTACTTC
NA	TRBV6-1	TRBJ1-1	NA	CASSESRGVYTEAFF	TGTGCCAGCAGTGAAAGTCGGGGGGTGTACACTGAAGCTTTCTTT
TRBD1	TRBV18	TRBJ1-2	NA	CASSPPSTGGKGYGYTF	TGTGCCAGCTCACCACCCTCGACAGGGGGCAAAGGCTATGGCTACACCTTC
TRBD1	TRBV27	TRBJ1-3	few	CASSSTGLGNTIYF	TGTGCCAGCAGTTCGACAGGGTTGGGAAACACCATATATTTT
NA	TRBV9	TRBJ1-1	NA	CASSVQVGTEAFF	TGTGCCAGCAGCGTACAGGTTGGCACTGAAGCTTTCTTT